Following are 17 T cell receptor beta chains from one sample sequenced in a study of identical twins. One entry per CDR3 protein, called by TCRdb with MiXCR from the 5' RACE reads. The sample has 450,000 or so distinct CDR3 sequences, roughly 26% seen once; the top ten hold approximately 2.9%. Separately, the same data were catalogued under a study of T cells expressing NK-cell markers.

The sequencing input was CD4+ T cells sorted from blood. The source is a woman aged 18-30 years in good health.

This clonotype was seen ten or more times. The rearrangement joins TRBV29-1 to TRBJ2-7; no definite D call. Trimming removed 6 bases from V and 1 base from J, with 19 bases in between. The CDR3 consists of 15 residues. CDR1 is SQVTM, CDR2 ANQGSEA, per germline. The CDR3 nucleotides read TGCAGCGTCTTCTCCCGTCGGACGGATTCCTACGAGCAGTACTTC. It is translated as CSVFSRRTDSYEQYF.

The V gene is TRBV12-3 or TRBV12-4, the J gene TRBJ2-5, with D uncertain. There are 14 residues in the CDR3. Deletions cut 0 bases from V and 5 bases from J, with 10 bases between. Here the CDR3 reads CASSLAGKRETQYF. The DNA of the CDR3 is TGTGCCAGCAGTTTAGCTGGGAAGAGGGAGACCCAGTACTTC.

The V call is TRBV7-2, the J call TRBJ1-4; 8 positions agree with TRBD1. J lost 0 bases, V lost 6 bases, and 6 bases had no gene match. The CDR3 loop spans 16 amino acids. Germline CDR1 and CDR2: SGHTA and FQGNSA. The CDR3 spells CASRRTGRATNEKLFF. The CDR3 DNA follows: TGTGCCAGCAGAAGGACAGGGCGTGCAACTAATGAAAAACTGTTTTTT.

Ten or more counts support this clonotype. This chain connects TRBV5-1 to TRBJ2-3, with D possibly being TRBD2 (5 bases). V shed 2 bases and J shed 1 base, with 20 bases lying between them. This CDR3 region has 18 residues. Germline CDR1 and CDR2: SGHRS and YFSETQ. CDR3 DNA sequence: TGCGCCAGCAGCTTTTCGGGGTACCTTGCTAGGGGCACAGATACGCAGTATTTT. Residues: CASSFSGYLARGTDTQYF.

This clonotype was recorded at least ten times. The chain combines TRBV10-3 with TRBJ2-7; D unclear. V shed 3 bases and J shed 4 bases, with 4 bases lying between them. Germline CDR1 ENHRY, CDR2 SYGVKD. This CDR3 region has 11 residues. The CDR3 reads CAISDGYEQYF. For the CDR3, the DNA is TGTGCCATCAGTGACGGTTACGAGCAGTACTTC.

The chain carries TRBV5-1 and TRBJ2-5; 7 bases align to TRBD2. Germline CDR1 SGHRS, CDR2 YFSETQ. V was clipped by 4 bases and J by 6 bases; unmatched bases: 6. The CDR3 is made up of 13 amino acids. The CDR3 spells CASSPGGEKTQYF. The DNA of the CDR3 is TGCGCCAGCAGCCCTGGGGGGGAAAAGACCCAGTACTTC.

The chain links TRBV3-1 to TRBJ2-2; the D is unclear. Trimming took off 1 base at V and 1 base at J, with 16 bases between the two ends. Germline lookup yields CDR1 LGHDT and CDR2 YNNKEL (reference sequence). The CDR3 extends over 18 amino acids. The CDR3 DNA follows: TGTGCCAGCAGCCAAGTCCGGAGCCAGCTACAGAACACCGGGGAGCTGTTTTTT. Its protein is CASSQVRSQLQNTGELFF.

The chain joins TRBV5-4 to TRBJ2-5; 9 nucleotides agree with TRBD2. Germline-derived CDR1 and CDR2 are SGHNT and YYREEE (reference sequence). V shed 9 bases, J shed 4 bases, and the junction held 19 bases outside the gene matches. This CDR3 comprises 17 residues. CDR3 coding DNA: TGTGCCACCTCCCCCGGCGGGAGGGCGGTGGCAAGAGAGACCCAGTACTTC. Translated: CATSPGGRAVARETQYF.

The gene calls are TRBV24-1 and TRBJ2-3; weak D call: TRBD1 (5 bases). Trimming pared 5 bases from V and 1 base from J, leaving 6 bases between. The CDR3 loop spans 13 amino acids. The V gene's germline CDR1 is KGHDR and CDR2 SFDVKD. As DNA, the CDR3 is TGTGCCACCAGTGTAGGGGGCACAGATACGCAGTATTTT. It encodes CATSVGGTDTQYF.

This clonotype showed up just once. The genes are TRBV12-5 and TRBJ1-2; weak D call: TRBD1 (5 bases). Germline values: CDR1 LGHNT, CDR2 FRNRAP. Trimming cost V 10 bases and J 4 bases, with 16 bases left between them. This CDR3 spans 13 amino acids. The CDR3 loop reads CATARDGAYGYTF. CDR3 in DNA: TGTGCTACCGCGAGGGACGGAGCCTATGGCTACACCTTC.

The chain links TRBV7-2 to TRBJ1-5; D is possibly TRBD1 (5 bases). V shed 2 bases and J shed 2 bases, with 10 bases lying between them. Germline CDR1 and CDR2: SGHTA and FQGNSA. This CDR3 has 15 amino acids. The CDR3 region is CASSLRGWGNQPQHF. Here the CDR3 DNA reads TGTGCCAGCAGCTTAAGGGGATGGGGCAATCAGCCCCAGCATTTT.

This clonotype was recorded a few times. CDR3 sequence reads: CASSFNGANYEQYF. CDR3 DNA sequence: TGTGCCAGCAGCTTTAATGGGGCCAACTACGAGCAGTACTTC. V and J are TRBV7-2 and TRBJ2-7; TRBD1 is a possible D gene (5 bases). Trimming removed 3 bases at V and 3 bases at J, with 12 bases between. Germline values: CDR1 SGHTA, CDR2 FQGNSA. The CDR3 length is 14 residues.

The chain recombines TRBV4-2 with TRBJ2-2, with 11 bases identical to TRBD2. Germline CDR1 is LGHNA and CDR2 is YNFKEQ. The length of the CDR3 is 15 residues. The J segment lost 6 bases and the V segment lost 5 bases, leaving 5 bases of the junction unmatched. The DNA of the CDR3 is TGTGCCAGCAGCGGGAATAGCGGGGGGGCCGGGGAGCTGTTTTTT. Residues: CASSGNSGGAGELFF.

This sequence joins TRBV7-8 and TRBJ2-7; unclear D gene. From germline, CDR1 is SGHVS and CDR2 FQNEAQ. The CDR3 extends over 13 amino acids. Trimming left V 2 bases short and J 2 bases short, with 7 bases between. CDR3 region: CASSLLGTYEQYF. The CDR3 DNA follows: TGTGCCAGCAGCTTATTGGGTACCTACGAGCAGTACTTC.

The table lists this clonotype with many counts. The V and J genes are TRBV29-1 and TRBJ1-1, with no clear D. The germline V gene encodes CDR1 SQVTM and CDR2 ANQGSEA. This CDR3 has 11 residues. V lost 8 bases, J lost 1 base, and 8 bases lay in between. CDR3 amino acids: CSLSQNTEAFF. The CDR3, as DNA: TGCAGCCTCAGTCAGAACACTGAAGCTTTCTTT.

This chain joins TRBV12-3 or TRBV12-4 and TRBJ2-5; D perhaps matches TRBD2 (5 bases). This CDR3 is built from 14 residues. V shed 1 base and J shed 5 bases, with 11 bases lying between them. Here the CDR3 reads CASSLGPASETQYF. As DNA, the CDR3 is TGTGCCAGCAGTTTAGGGCCCGCTAGCGAGACCCAGTACTTC.

This clonotype was seen more than once but under ten times. The chain is built from TRBV27 and TRBJ1-4, with 7 bases lining up with TRBD1. J gave up 10 bases and V 3 bases, and 5 bases lay outside the gene matches. Germline V gene sequence: CDR1 MNHEY, CDR2 SMNVEV (reference sequence). This CDR3 has 13 residues. The CDR3 sequence: CASSFKGARKLFF. The DNA for the CDR3 is TGTGCCAGCAGTTTCAAGGGGGCGCGAAAACTGTTTTTT. Variable domain in full (rest from reference TRBV27 and TRBJ1-4): EAQVTQNPRYLITVTGKKLTVTCSQNMNHEYMSWYRQDPGLGLRQIYYSMNVEVTDKGDVPEGYKVSRKEKRNFPLILESPSPNQTSLYFCASSFKGARKLFFGSGTQLSVL.